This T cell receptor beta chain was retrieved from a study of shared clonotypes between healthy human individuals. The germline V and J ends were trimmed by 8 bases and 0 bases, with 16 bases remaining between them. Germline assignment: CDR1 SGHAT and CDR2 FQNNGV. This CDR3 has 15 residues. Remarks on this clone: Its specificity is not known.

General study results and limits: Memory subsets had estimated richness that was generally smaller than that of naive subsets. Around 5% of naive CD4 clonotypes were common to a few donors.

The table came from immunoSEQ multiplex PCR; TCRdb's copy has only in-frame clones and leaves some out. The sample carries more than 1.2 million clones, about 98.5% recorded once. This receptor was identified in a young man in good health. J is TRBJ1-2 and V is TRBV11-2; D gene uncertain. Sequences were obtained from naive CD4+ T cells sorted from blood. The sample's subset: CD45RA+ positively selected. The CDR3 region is CASLTSLAPNYGYTF. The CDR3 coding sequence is TGTGCCAGCTTGACATCCCTGGCCCCTAACTATGGCTACACCTTC.